The following is a T cell receptor beta chain sequence with its context. Antigen unknown. These data are taken from a study of cytomegalovirus exposure and HLA in healthy donors. Points from the study as a whole: Another analysis was done later, and it associated roughly 15,000 TCR beta sequences with HLA alleles at 0.05 false discovery rate. In a later analysis, V- and J-gene trimming of beta chains associated with a DCLRE1C missense variant, replicated independently. For presence/absence analyses, sequencing depth was assumed to be roughly uniform across donors. Immune exposure data for these donors was limited to CMV serostatus.

The CDR3 sequence is 14 residues long. Germline lookup yields CDR1 LNHDA and CDR2 SQIVND (reference sequence). With 6 bases clipped from V and 4 bases from J, the junction kept 6 bases outside the gene matches. PCR employed 60 Vbeta and 13 Jbeta primers. Using immunoSEQ multiplex PCR, the repertoire was profiled, and TCRdb retains in-frame clones only, with some absent. The table lists about 94,000 clones, around 82% of them singletons. The rearrangement links TRBV19 to TRBJ1-2; 9 bases agree with TRBD1. The TCR originated in a woman between 55 and 75 years old in good health and CMV-seronegative. Material: PBMCs. CDR3 nucleotide sequence: TGTGCCAGTAGGGGACAGGGAACCCTCTATGGCTACACCTTC. This translates into CASRGQGTLYGYTF.